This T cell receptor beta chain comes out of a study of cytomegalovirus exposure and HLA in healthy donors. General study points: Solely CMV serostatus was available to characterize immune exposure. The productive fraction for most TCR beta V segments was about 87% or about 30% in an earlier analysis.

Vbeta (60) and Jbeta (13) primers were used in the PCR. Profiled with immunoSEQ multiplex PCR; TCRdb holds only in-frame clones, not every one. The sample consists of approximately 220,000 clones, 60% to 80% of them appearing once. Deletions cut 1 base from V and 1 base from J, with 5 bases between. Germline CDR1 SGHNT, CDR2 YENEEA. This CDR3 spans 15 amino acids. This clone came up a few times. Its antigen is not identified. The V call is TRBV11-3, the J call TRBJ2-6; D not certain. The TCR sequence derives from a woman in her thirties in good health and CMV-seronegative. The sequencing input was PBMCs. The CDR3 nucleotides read TGTGCCAGCAGCTTAGTTCTATCTGGGGCCAACGTCCTGACTTTC. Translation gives CASSLVLSGANVLTF. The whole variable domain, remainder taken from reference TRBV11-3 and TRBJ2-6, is EAGVVQSPRYKIIEKKQPVAFWCNPISGHNTLYWYLQNLGQGPELLIRYENEEAVDDSQLPKDRFSAERLKGVDSTLKIQPAELGDSAVYLCASSLVLSGANVLTFGAGSRLTVL.